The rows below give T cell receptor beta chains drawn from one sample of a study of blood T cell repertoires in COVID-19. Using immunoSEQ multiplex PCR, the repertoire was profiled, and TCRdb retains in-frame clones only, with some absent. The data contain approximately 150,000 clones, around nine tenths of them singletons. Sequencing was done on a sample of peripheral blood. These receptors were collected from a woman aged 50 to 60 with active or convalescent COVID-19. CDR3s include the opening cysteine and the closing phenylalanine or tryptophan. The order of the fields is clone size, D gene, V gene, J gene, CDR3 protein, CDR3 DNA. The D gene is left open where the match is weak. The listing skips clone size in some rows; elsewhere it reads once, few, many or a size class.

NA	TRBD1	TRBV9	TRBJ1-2	CASSVDPGGTYGYTF	TGTGCCAGCAGCGTAGATCCAGGGGGCACCTATGGCTACACCTTC
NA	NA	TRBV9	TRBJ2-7	CASSVGANDEQYF	TGTGCCAGCAGCGTAGGGGCTAACGACGAGCAGTACTTC
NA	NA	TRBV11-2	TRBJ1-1	CASSSQGGGTEAFF	TGTGCCAGCAGCTCCCAAGGGGGGGGAACTGAAGCTTTCTTT
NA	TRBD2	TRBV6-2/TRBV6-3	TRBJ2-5	CASSYTLAGGYQETQYF	TGTGCCAGCAGTTACACCCTAGCGGGGGGGTACCAAGAGACCCAGTACTTC
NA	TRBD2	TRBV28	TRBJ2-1	CASRLTGAGGYEQFF	TGTGCCAGCAGACTTACCGGAGCGGGAGGCTATGAGCAGTTCTTC
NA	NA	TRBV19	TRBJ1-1	CASRTAGEAFF	TGTGCCAGTAGAACAGCAGGTGAAGCTTTCTTT
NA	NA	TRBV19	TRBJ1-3	CASSIETGSGNTIYF	TGTGCCAGTAGTATTGAGACAGGCTCTGGAAACACCATATATTTT
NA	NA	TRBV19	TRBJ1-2	CASSSGNYGYTF	TGTGCCAGTAGTTCCGGGAACTATGGCTACACCTTC
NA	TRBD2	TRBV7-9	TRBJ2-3	CASSPRGDRTDTQYF	TGTGCCAGCAGCCCCCGGGGGGACCGCACAGATACGCAGTATTTT
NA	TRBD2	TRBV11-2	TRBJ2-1	CASSLGRVGLAGAHEQFF	TGTGCCAGCAGCTTAGGTCGGGTTGGGCTAGCGGGAGCCCATGAGCAGTTCTTC
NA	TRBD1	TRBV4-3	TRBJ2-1	CASSQLYGTGGKNEQFF	TGCGCCAGCAGCCAGTTATACGGGACAGGGGGGAAGAATGAGCAGTTCTTC
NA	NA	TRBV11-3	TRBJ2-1	CASSLDNSYNEQFF	TGTGCCAGCAGCTTAGACAACTCCTACAATGAGCAGTTCTTC
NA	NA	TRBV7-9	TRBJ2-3	CASSMGGGWSTDTQYF	TGTGCCAGCAGCATGGGTGGGGGCTGGAGCACAGATACGCAGTATTTT
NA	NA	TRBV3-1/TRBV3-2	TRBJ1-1	CASSQEDRGTEAFF	TGTGCCAGCAGCCAAGAAGACCGGGGGACTGAAGCTTTCTTT
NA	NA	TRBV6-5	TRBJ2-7	CASSYSRSAYYEQYF	TGTGCCAGCAGTTACTCGAGGTCGGCCTACTACGAGCAGTACTTC
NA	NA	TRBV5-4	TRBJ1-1	CASSRSGGNMNTEAFF	TGTGCCAGCAGCCGCTCGGGGGGCAACATGAACACTGAAGCTTTCTTT
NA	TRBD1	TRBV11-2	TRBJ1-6	CASSPRDRPSPLHF	TGTGCCAGCAGCCCTCGGGACAGGCCTTCACCCCTCCACTTT
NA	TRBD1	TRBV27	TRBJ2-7	CASSLSYRGEQYF	TGTGCCAGCAGTTTATCTTACAGGGGAGAGCAGTACTTC
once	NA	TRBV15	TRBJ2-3	CATSRGRGDTDTQYF	TGTGCCACCAGCAGGGGGAGGGGGGACACAGATACGCAGTATTTT
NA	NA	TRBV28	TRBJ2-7	CASRGGGVPYEQYF	TGTGCCAGCAGGGGAGGGGGAGTCCCCTACGAGCAGTACTTC
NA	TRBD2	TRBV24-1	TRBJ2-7	CATSDLRRVLAGLSYEQYF	TGTGCCACCAGTGATTTGCGGAGGGTACTAGCGGGACTAAGCTACGAGCAGTACTTC
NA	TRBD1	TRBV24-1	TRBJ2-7	CATSDFATGEQYF	TGTGCCACCAGTGATTTCGCGACAGGGGAGCAGTACTTC
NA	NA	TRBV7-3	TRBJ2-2	CASSSDPAATGELFF	TGTGCCAGCAGCTCCGATCCCGCGGCCACCGGGGAGCTGTTTTTT
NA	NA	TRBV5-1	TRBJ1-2	CASSLTVGYGYTF	TGCGCCAGCAGCTTGACTGTTGGCTATGGCTACACCTTC
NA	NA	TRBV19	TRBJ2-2	CASKLTATRLNTGELFF	TGTGCCAGTAAACTAACCGCGACCCGACTGAACACCGGGGAGCTGTTTTTT
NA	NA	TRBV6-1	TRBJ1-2	CASSAPGASGGAGGYTF	TGTGCCAGCAGTGCCCCGGGGGCGTCCGGGGGAGCGGGGGGCTACACCTTC
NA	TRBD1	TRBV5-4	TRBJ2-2	CASSPGATGGTGELFF	TGTGCCAGCAGCCCGGGGGCGACAGGGGGCACCGGGGAGCTGTTTTTT
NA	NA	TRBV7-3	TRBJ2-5	CASSPTDIDGQETQYF	TGTGCCAGCAGCCCCACAGATATCGACGGCCAAGAGACCCAGTACTTC
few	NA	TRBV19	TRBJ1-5	CASSIDRGGLSNQPQHF	TGTGCCAGTAGTATAGATCGGGGGGGACTGTCCAATCAGCCCCAGCATTTT
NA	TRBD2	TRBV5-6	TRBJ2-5	CASSLEGLAGETQYF	TGTGCCAGCAGCTTGGAAGGACTAGCTGGAGAGACCCAGTACTTC
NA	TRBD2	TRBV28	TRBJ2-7	CASGLVHEQYF	TGTGCCAGCGGACTAGTCCACGAGCAGTACTTC
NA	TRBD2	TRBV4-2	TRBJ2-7	CASSHRGGSSYEQYF	TGTGCCAGCAGCCACCGCGGGGGGAGCTCCTACGAGCAGTACTTC
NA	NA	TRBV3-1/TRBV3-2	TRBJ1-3	CASSYLSGNTIYF	TGTGCCAGCAGTTATCTCTCTGGAAACACCATATATTTT
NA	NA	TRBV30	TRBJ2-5	CAWSVFRGGQETQYF	TGTGCCTGGAGTGTATTTCGCGGAGGCCAAGAGACCCAGTACTTC
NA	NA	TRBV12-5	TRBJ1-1	CASGLDSIVAFF	TGTGCTAGTGGTTTGGACAGTATCGTCGCTTTCTTT
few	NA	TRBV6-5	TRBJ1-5	CASSSTTGNQPQHF	TGTGCCAGCAGTTCAACAACAGGGAATCAGCCCCAGCATTTT
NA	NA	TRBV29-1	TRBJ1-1	CSVERWSEAFF	TGCAGCGTTGAGAGGTGGTCTGAAGCTTTCTTT
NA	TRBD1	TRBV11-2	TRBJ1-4	CASSLDQIGGGEKLFF	TGTGCCAGCAGCTTAGATCAAATAGGGGGCGGGGAAAAACTGTTTTTT
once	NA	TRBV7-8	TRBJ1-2	CASSLIGGMGYTF	TGTGCCAGCAGCTTAATCGGGGGTATGGGCTACACCTTC
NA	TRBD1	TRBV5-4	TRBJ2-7	CASSPRDSSHHEQYF	TGTGCCAGCAGCCCCCGGGACAGCTCCCACCACGAGCAGTACTTC
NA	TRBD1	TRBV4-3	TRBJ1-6	CASSQPSGRGDSPLHF	TGCGCCAGCAGCCAGCCTAGTGGCAGGGGGGACTCACCCCTCCACTTT
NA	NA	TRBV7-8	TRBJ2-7	CASSLVQNVDEQYF	TGTGCCAGCAGCTTAGTTCAGAACGTCGACGAGCAGTACTTC
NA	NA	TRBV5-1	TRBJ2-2	CASSQQNTGELFF	TGCGCCAGCAGCCAACAGAACACCGGGGAGCTGTTTTTT
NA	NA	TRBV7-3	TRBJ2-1	CASSPPFSSYNEQFF	TGTGCCAGCAGCCCGCCGTTCAGCTCCTACAATGAGCAGTTCTTC
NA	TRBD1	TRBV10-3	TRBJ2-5	CAISDGRGRIQETQYF	TGTGCCATCAGTGACGGCAGGGGGCGAATCCAAGAGACCCAGTACTTC
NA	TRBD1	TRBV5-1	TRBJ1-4	CASSQGQGVNEKLFF	TGCGCCAGCAGCCAAGGACAGGGGGTTAATGAAAAACTGTTTTTT
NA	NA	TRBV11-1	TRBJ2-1	CASRAQGLTYNEQFF	TGTGCCAGCAGAGCCCAGGGGCTTACCTACAATGAGCAGTTCTTC
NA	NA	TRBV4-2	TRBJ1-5	CASSQERGSGQPQHF	TGTGCCAGCAGCCAAGAGAGAGGGTCGGGACAGCCCCAGCATTTT
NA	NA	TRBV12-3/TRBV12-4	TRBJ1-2	CASSQGHGYGYTF	TGTGCCAGCAGCCAGGGACACGGCTATGGCTACACCTTC
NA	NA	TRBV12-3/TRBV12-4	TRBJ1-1	CASSLGGAREAFF	TGTGCCAGCAGTTTGGGAGGGGCCCGGGAAGCTTTCTTT
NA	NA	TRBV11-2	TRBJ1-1	CASSLAIEAFF	TGTGCCAGCAGCTTAGCTATTGAAGCTTTCTTT
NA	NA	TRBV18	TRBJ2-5	CASSPQIAETQYF	TGTGCCAGCTCACCACAGATCGCGGAGACCCAGTACTTC
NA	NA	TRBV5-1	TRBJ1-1	CASSLRSAPRGEAFF	TGCGCCAGCAGCCTGAGGTCCGCTCCGCGGGGTGAAGCTTTCTTT
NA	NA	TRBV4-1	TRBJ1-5	CASSQVRAAGQPQHF	TGCGCCAGCAGCCAAGTCAGGGCCGCCGGTCAGCCCCAGCATTTT
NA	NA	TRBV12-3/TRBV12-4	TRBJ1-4	CASSLPPSEKLFF	TGTGCCAGCAGTTTACCTCCGAGTGAAAAACTGTTTTTT
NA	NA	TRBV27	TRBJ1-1	CASSPWSGSTEAFF	TGTGCCAGCAGTCCTTGGTCGGGGAGCACTGAAGCTTTCTTT
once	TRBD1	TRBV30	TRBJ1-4	CAWSGTDNEKLFF	TGTGCCTGGTCCGGGACAGACAATGAAAAACTGTTTTTT